The sequence of this T cell receptor beta chain was determined in a study of blood T cell repertoires in COVID-19 (dated by TCRdb to about 2020). Notes on the research overall: Samples from collaborators originated in the United States, Italy and Spain and spanned both the acute and convalescent phases of COVID-19. The material from the prospective study consisted of cDNA or gDNA derived from T cells, B-cell-depleted T cells, or PBMCs. Subjects who had been exposed to COVID-19, were actively infected with it, or had recovered from it provided the deeply sampled blood TCRbeta repertoires that made up the dataset. A freely available public database, intended as a resource for researchers studying the immune response to SARS-CoV-2, is where the repertoires were released. The samples were drawn from the first 160 participants of the ongoing ImmuneRACE study and from 1,254 subjects provided by 6 global collaborators. Nearly every sample came with metadata listing a de-identified subject ID, COVID-19 status, age in years and sex. Where available, HLA class I and class II types were taken from metadata supplied by the sample provider and were not determined by assay-based typing. What the authors observed across the whole study: The quantity of clinical and demographic metadata differed by source and by participant and was supplied without curation.

Comment on this clone: Its target antigen remains unknown. No clone much larger than this one lies a single base away; base qualities are absent.

The collaborating institutions used their own protocols to collect whole blood in K2EDTA tubes. Collaborator samples were shipped for TCRbeta analysis as frozen whole blood, isolated PBMCs, or DNA extracted from either sample type. TCRbeta CDR3 regions were amplified from genomic DNA using the immunoSEQ Assay, a bias-controlled multiplex PCR. The original methods were these. The number of nucleated cells in each sample was estimated from the amplification of reference gene primers within the assay. To quantify the absolute abundance of each unique TCRbeta CDR3 rearrangement, sequence reads were collapsed and filtered. For each sample, productive Simpson clonality was calculated as the square root of Simpson's diversity index over productive rearrangements. TCRdb holds this immuneACCESS table with in-frame rearrangements only. Some clones are missing; in checked studies, unresolved V genes explain under half, and the rest has no known cause. That table is the source of V, J and clone size, and D and trimming were worked out from the DNA. The table for this sample lists approximately 46,000 clones; about 90% of them were counted only once. Together, the top ten hold 6.4% of the sample.

From the germline V gene (reference sequence), CDR1 is MNHEY and CDR2 is SMNVEV. The CDR3 spans 15 residues, from the cysteine through the phenylalanine. The CDR3 DNA has 45 bases and is translated from base 1. V and J lose 2 bases and 1 base, and a span of 12 bases separates them. The sample taken for sequencing was peripheral blood. The clonotype originates from a man in his sixties or seventies with active COVID-19. This chain joins TRBV27 to TRBJ2-7; the D gene is perhaps TRBD2, on 6 matching bases. The base sequence is TGTGCCAGCAGTTTAGCGGGGAGTTCATCCTACGAGCAGTACTTC. It encodes CASSLAGSSSYEQYF.